One T cell receptor beta chain is described in this entry. What it binds is unknown. Germline V CDR1 and CDR2: SGHKS, YYEKEE (reference sequence). The CDR3 is 15 residues long. The V gene lost 5 bases and the J gene lost 0 bases, with 14 bases spanning the gap. Sequencing was performed with immunoSEQ multiplex PCR; in TCRdb, only in-frame clones are kept and a portion is missing. The sample contains roughly 15,000 clones, about 74% of which appear only once. The sample originates from a study of tumor-infiltrating lymphocytes in localized non-small cell lung cancer. In the study overall: Several tumor histologies, both smoking statuses, and some post-neoadjuvant chemotherapy samples were included. Study results and limitations: Available tissue quantity limited TCR sequencing to a patient subset. T-cell fraction did not differ between immunotypes IM1 and IM2.

V gene TRBV5-5 combines with J gene TRBJ1-1; a weak D match, TRBD1 (5 bases). The sequencing sample was made of lung tumor tissue. This TCR was sampled from a human donor with non-small cell lung cancer. The CDR3, as DNA: TGTGCCAGCAGTGCAGACAGATTCATGAACACTGAAGCTTTCTTT. Translated, it gives CASSADRFMNTEAFF.